The subject of this entry is one T cell receptor beta chain. Its antigen is not known. Cells stained for CD3, CD4, CD8, CD45RA, CD27 and viability were sorted into four CD45RA/CD27 subsets. The beta constant-region primer was an equimolar mix of two oligonucleotides covering TRBC1 and TRBC2. Four rounds of PCR amplified the ligated cDNA using nested alpha and beta constant-region primers plus SP2. TCRdb fed the UMI-ligation and nested PCR reads into MiXCR, producing one record per CDR3 protein. Of 150,000 or so distinct CDR3 sequences listed, roughly 20% were seen once; the top ten hold around 0.097%. The data derive from a study of naive and memory T cell subsets. The CDR3 runs 15 residues. V dropped 6 bases and J dropped 7; count of bases not matched to a gene: 9. Per the germline V gene, CDR1 is MDHEN and CDR2 is SYDVKM. The study, taken as a whole, reports: Especially in CD8 cells, naive repertoires contained a few larger clonotypes, possibly CD45RA-re-expressing memory cells.

V is TRBV28 and J is TRBJ2-7; 13 nucleotides agree with TRBD2. The origin of this receptor is a human donor in good health. The sequenced sample consisted of naive CD4+ T cells from blood. The CDR3 region has the DNA TGTGCCAGCAGCACTAGCGGGAGGGCCATGCGGGAGCAGTACTTC. Its translation is CASSTSGRAMREQYF.